These T cell receptor beta chains were read from a single sample in a study of response to subunit inactivated influenza vaccine. Each CDR3 protein gets one entry after TCRdb re-called the RT-PCR reads with MiXCR. The sample includes 400,000 to 550,000 distinct CDR3 sequences, around 25% seen only once; the top ten take over 1.5%. The material was CD4+ T cells sorted from PBMCs, obtained about 5 days after vaccination. The receptors derive from a man aged 50 to 60 who received an inactivated influenza vaccine. Both conserved end residues are part of each CDR3. Fields, in order: V gene, J gene, clone size, D gene, CDR3 DNA, CDR3 protein. A D gene is named only where the DNA matches it firmly. The size of a clone is reported for some rows only, either as once, few or many, or as a class for expanded clones.

>TRBV11-1|TRBJ2-7|-|TRBD2
TGTGCCAGCAGCTTCTTGACTTGGGGGACTAGCGGGGGGATCTACGAGCAGTACTTC
CASSFLTWGTSGGIYEQYF
>TRBV18|TRBJ2-1|-|TRBD2
TGTGCCAGCTCACCATCCCTAGCGGGAGGGCCTTTCTTC
CASSPSLAGGPFF
>TRBV20-1|TRBJ2-1|-|-
TGCAGTGCCACGAGGGACTCCCAGGGGTTTTACAATGAGCAGTTCTTC
CSATRDSQGFYNEQFF
>TRBV6-1|TRBJ2-5|-|-
TGTGCCAGCAGTGAGGAAGGAGGGGAGACCCAGTACTTC
CASSEEGGETQYF
>TRBV7-9|TRBJ2-3|-|-
TGTGCCAGCAGCTTGTCCCGAGATACGCAGTATTTT
CASSLSRDTQYF
>TRBV7-2|TRBJ2-7|-|-
TGTGCCAGCAGCTTAGATAGGCATATTAGCTACGAGCAGTACTTC
CASSLDRHISYEQYF
>TRBV14|TRBJ2-3|many|-
TGTGCCAGCAGCCTACCGTACATGGCGCAGTATTTT
CASSLPYMAQYF
>TRBV5-1|TRBJ2-1|few|TRBD1
TGCGCCAGCAGCTTGGACGACAGGGGGTACAATGAGCAGTTCTTC
CASSLDDRGYNEQFF
>TRBV2|TRBJ1-1|-|TRBD1
TGTGCCAGCAGCGTACAGGGGGGCACTGAAGCTTTCTTT
CASSVQGGTEAFF
>TRBV12-3/TRBV12-4|TRBJ2-7|-|-
TGTGCCAGCAGCCGGGACATCCCGAATCGAAAGTACTTC
CASSRDIPNRKYF
>TRBV6-1|TRBJ1-6|few|-
TGTGCCAGCAGCGAAACTACAGGGTCTCATTCACCCCTCCACTTT
CASSETTGSHSPLHF
>TRBV10-3|TRBJ2-7|once|-
TGTGCCATCAGTGAGTCCGATCCGGTAACCTACGAGCAGTACTTC
CAISESDPVTYEQYF
>TRBV3-1|TRBJ2-7|-|-
TGTGCCAGCAGCCAGCGGACCTACGAGCAGTACTTC
CASSQRTYEQYF
>TRBV7-2|TRBJ2-1|few|-
TGTGCCAGCAGCTTATCTCCCTGGCGGGATCTCTACAATGAGCAGTTCTTC
CASSLSPWRDLYNEQFF